This is a list of T cell receptor beta chains from one sample in a study of CD8 T cells in Susac syndrome. A single record per CDR3 protein comes from TCRdb applying MiXCR to the immunoSEQ multiplex PCR reads. The top ten hold around 0.2% of the sample, which has 100,000 to 150,000 distinct CDR3 sequences, about 95% seen once. The sequencing input was CD8+ T cells from PBMCs. The receptors were sampled from a human donor with Susac syndrome. Each CDR3 is given without its conserved first and last residue. Fields, in order: J gene, V gene, CDR3 protein.

J gene: TRBJ1-3; V gene: TRBV25-1; CDR3 protein: ASSESSGNTIY
J gene: TRBJ2-2; V gene: TRBV28; CDR3 protein: ASSFAHAGELF
J gene: TRBJ2-1; V gene: TRBV4-1; CDR3 protein: ASSQVRSGEQF
J gene: TRBJ1-2; V gene: TRBV7-9; CDR3 protein: ASSFSGQIYGYT
J gene: TRBJ2-7; V gene: TRBV28; CDR3 protein: ASNPTDRLAVEQY
J gene: TRBJ2-5; V gene: TRBV27; CDR3 protein: ASSLLAGVRETQY
J gene: TRBJ2-6; V gene: TRBV2; CDR3 protein: ASVGPGGANVLT
J gene: TRBJ2-5; V gene: TRBV4-1; CDR3 protein: ASSQVPAEQETQY
J gene: TRBJ2-1; V gene: TRBV18; CDR3 protein: ASSLTGNNEQF
J gene: TRBJ2-1; V gene: TRBV7-2; CDR3 protein: ASSLPSGSDNEQF
J gene: TRBJ1-1; V gene: TRBV5-6; CDR3 protein: ASSLEMAGDSEAF
J gene: TRBJ1-4; V gene: TRBV28; CDR3 protein: ASSIDQGRHEKLF
J gene: TRBJ2-7; V gene: TRBV7-3; CDR3 protein: ASSFDFGYEQY
J gene: TRBJ2-2; V gene: TRBV6-1; CDR3 protein: ASSELAGGPGELF
J gene: TRBJ2-3; V gene: TRBV12-3/TRBV12-4; CDR3 protein: ASSSGLAGGTDTQY
J gene: TRBJ2-5; V gene: TRBV7-8; CDR3 protein: ASSRYRVGETQY
J gene: TRBJ2-7; V gene: TRBV27; CDR3 protein: ASRKGTGDSRYEQY
J gene: TRBJ2-1; V gene: TRBV20-1; CDR3 protein: SARDRFGGHEQF
J gene: TRBJ1-2; V gene: TRBV27; CDR3 protein: ASSPRDRVFVNGYT
J gene: TRBJ2-2; V gene: TRBV9; CDR3 protein: ASSVEGSVTGELF
J gene: TRBJ2-3; V gene: TRBV25-1; CDR3 protein: ASSTGSTDTQY
J gene: TRBJ2-1; V gene: TRBV6-4; CDR3 protein: ASSDPGQSLNEQF
J gene: TRBJ2-1; V gene: TRBV2; CDR3 protein: ASREGTSGYNEQF
J gene: TRBJ1-2; V gene: TRBV30; CDR3 protein: ARGDLGGYT
J gene: TRBJ2-7; V gene: TRBV6-5; CDR3 protein: ASSYSSHYEQY
J gene: TRBJ2-7; V gene: TRBV27; CDR3 protein: ASSPRDLWAYEQY
J gene: TRBJ2-7; V gene: TRBV4-2; CDR3 protein: ASSQEGGAYEQY
J gene: TRBJ2-1; V gene: TRBV25-1; CDR3 protein: ASSELDNEQF